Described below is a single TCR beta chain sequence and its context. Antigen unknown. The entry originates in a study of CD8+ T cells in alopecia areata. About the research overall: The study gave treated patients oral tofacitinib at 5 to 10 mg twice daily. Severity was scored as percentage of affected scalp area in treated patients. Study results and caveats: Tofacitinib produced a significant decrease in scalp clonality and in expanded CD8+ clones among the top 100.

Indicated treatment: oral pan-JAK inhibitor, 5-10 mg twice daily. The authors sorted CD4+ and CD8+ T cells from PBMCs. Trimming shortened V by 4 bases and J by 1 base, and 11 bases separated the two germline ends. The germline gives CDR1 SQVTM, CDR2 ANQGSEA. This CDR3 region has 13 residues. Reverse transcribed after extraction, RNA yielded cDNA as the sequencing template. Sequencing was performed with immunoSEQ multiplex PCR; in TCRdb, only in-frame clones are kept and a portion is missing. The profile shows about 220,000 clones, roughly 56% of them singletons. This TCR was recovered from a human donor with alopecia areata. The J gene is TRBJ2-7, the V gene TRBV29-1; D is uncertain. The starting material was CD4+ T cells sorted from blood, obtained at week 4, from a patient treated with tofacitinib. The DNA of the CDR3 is TGCAGCGTTGGCAGAGGATTGTCCTACGAGCAGTACTTC. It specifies CSVGRGLSYEQYF.